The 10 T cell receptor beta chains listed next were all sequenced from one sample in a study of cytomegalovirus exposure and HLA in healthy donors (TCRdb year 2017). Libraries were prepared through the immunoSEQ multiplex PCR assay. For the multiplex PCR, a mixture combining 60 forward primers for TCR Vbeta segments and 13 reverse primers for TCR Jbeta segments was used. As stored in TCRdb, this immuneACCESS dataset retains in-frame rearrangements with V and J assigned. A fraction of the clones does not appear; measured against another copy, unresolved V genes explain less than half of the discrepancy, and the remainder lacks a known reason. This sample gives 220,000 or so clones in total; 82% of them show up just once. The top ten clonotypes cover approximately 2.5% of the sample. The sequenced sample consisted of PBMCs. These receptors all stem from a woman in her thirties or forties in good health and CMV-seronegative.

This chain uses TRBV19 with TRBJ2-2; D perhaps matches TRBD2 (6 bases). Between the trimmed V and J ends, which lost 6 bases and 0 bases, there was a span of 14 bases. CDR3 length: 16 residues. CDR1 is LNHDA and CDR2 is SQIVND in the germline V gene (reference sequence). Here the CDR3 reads CASRVHTGANTGELFF. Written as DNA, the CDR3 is TGTGCCAGTAGGGTCCATACGGGGGCGAACACCGGGGAGCTGTTTTTT.

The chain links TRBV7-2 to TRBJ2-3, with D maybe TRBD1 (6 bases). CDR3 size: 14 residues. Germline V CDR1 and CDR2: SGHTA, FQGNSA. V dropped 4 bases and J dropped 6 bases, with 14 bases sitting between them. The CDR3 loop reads CASSSQGQIDTQYF. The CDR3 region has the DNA TGTGCCAGCAGCTCCCAGGGGCAGATCGATACGCAGTATTTT. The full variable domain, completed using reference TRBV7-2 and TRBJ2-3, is GAGVSQSPSNKVTEKGKDVELRCDPISGHTALYWYRQSLGQGLEFLIYFQGNSAPDKSGLPSDRFSAERTGGSVSTLTIQRTQQEDSAVYLCASSSQGQIDTQYFGPGTRLTVL.

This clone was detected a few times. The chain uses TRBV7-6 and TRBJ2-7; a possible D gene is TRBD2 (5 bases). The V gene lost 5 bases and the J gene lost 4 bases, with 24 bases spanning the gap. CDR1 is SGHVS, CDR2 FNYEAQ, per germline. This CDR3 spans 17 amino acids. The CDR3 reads CASSPQGSIGLKYEQYF. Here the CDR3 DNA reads TGTGCCAGCAGCCCCCAAGGCAGTATAGGACTGAAATACGAGCAGTACTTC.

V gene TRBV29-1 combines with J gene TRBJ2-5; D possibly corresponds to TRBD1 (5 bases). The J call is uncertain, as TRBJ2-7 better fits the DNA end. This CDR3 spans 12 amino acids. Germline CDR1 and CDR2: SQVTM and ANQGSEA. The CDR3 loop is CSVWAGFGEQYF. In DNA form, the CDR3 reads TGCAGCGTTTGGGCAGGGTTCGGCGAGCAGTACTTC.

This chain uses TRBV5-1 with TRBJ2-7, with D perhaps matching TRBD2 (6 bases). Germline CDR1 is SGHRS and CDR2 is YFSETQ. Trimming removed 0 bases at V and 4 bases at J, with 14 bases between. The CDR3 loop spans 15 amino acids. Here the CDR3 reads CASSLVVGGDYEQYF. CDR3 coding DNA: TGCGCCAGCAGCTTGGTCGTGGGAGGAGATTACGAGCAGTACTTC. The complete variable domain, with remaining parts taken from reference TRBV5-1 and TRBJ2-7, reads KAGVTQTPRYLIKTRGQQVTLSCSPISGHRSVSWYQQTPGQGLQFLFEYFSETQRNKGNFPGRFSGRQFSNSRSEMNVSTLELGDSALYLCASSLVVGGDYEQYFGPGTRLTVT.

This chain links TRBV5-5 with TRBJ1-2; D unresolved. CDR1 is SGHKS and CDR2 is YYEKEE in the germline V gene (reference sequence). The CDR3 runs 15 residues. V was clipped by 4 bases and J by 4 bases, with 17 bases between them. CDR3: CASSQNTGWAYGYTF. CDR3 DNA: TGTGCCAGCAGCCAAAACACGGGGTGGGCCTATGGCTACACCTTC.

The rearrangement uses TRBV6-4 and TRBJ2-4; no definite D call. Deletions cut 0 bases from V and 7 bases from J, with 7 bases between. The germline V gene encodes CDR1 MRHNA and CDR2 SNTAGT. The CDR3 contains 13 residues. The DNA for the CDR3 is TGTGCCAGCAGTGACTCGAACCGGAACATTCAGTACTTC. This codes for CASSDSNRNIQYF.

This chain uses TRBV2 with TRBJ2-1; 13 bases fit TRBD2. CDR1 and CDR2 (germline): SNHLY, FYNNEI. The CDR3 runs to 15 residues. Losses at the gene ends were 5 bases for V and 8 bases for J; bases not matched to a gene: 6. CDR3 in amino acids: CASSPGLAGSDEQFF. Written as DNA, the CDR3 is TGTGCCAGCAGTCCGGGACTAGCGGGGTCGGATGAGCAGTTCTTC.

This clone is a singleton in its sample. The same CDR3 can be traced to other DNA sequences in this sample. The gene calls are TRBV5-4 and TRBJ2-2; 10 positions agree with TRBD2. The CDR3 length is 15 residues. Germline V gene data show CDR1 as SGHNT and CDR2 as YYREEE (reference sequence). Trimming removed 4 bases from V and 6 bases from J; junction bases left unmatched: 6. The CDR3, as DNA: TGTGCCAGCAGCCCAGCGGGGGGGCCATCCGGGGAGCTGTTTTTT. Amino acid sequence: CASSPAGGPSGELFF.

For the CDR3, the DNA is TGCAGCGTAGCGGATGGCTACACCTTC. Translated, it gives CSVADGYTF. The gene calls are TRBV29-1 and TRBJ1-2; D is unclear. CDR3 length: 9 amino acids. Germline assignment: CDR1 SQVTM and CDR2 ANQGSEA. V was cut by 6 bases and J by 6 bases, with 5 bases left in between.